One sample yielded the 22 T cell receptor beta chains listed below, sequenced in a study of low-dose radiotherapy and immunotherapy resistance in tumors. Alpha and beta chains were covered, as first-strand cDNA relied on TRAV- and TRBV-specific primers. Amplification, which lasted about 20 PCR cycles, used a constant-region primer and V-primer adapter to amplify TCRs. TCRdb re-analysed the reads in MiXCR, keeping a single row per CDR3 protein. The sample has around 10,000 distinct CDR3 sequences, roughly two thirds seen once; the top ten hold 10% to 15%. These receptors came from a human donor with advanced metastatic prostate, ovarian, gallbladder or colorectal cancer (not recorded which). This table probably holds off-target reads from a library built for another chain.

This chain connects TRBV2 to TRBJ2-2; D is possibly TRBD2 (5 bases). V was shortened by 7 bases and J by 0 bases, with 12 bases between the two germline ends. Germline CDR1 is SNHLY and CDR2 is FYNNEI. The length of the CDR3 is 15 residues. The CDR3 DNA reads as TGTGCCAGCAAGTCCAGCGGATCGAACACCGGGGAGCTGTTTTTT. Residues: CASKSSGSNTGELFF. Based on the CDR3 plus reference TRBV2 and TRBJ2-2, the full variable domain is EPEVTQTPSHQVTQMGQEVILRCVPISNHLYFYWYRQILGQKVEFLVSFYNNEISEKSEIFDDQFSVERPDGSNFTLKIRSTKLEDSAMYFCASKSSGSNTGELFFGEGSRLTVL.

This rearrangement joins TRBV6-5 to TRBJ1-2; D is uncertain. The CDR3 sequence is 13 residues long. Germline CDR1 and CDR2: MNHEY and SVGAGI. V lost 6 bases and J 6 bases, leaving 14 bases between the germline ends. CDR3 in amino acids: CASSLRGEDGYTF. The CDR3, as DNA: TGTGCCAGCAGCCTACGGGGAGAAGATGGCTACACCTTC.

The chain combines TRBV7-6 with TRBJ2-1, with no clear D. V lost 4 bases and J lost 0, with 10 bases in between. In germline, CDR1 is SGHVS, CDR2 FNYEAQ. This CDR3 region has 15 residues. CDR3 DNA: TGTGCCAGCAGCTCCGAGACAAGCTCCTACAATGAGCAGTTCTTC. Its protein product is CASSSETSSYNEQFF.

The rearrangement links TRBV6-2 or TRBV6-3 to TRBJ1-3, with 8 bases lining up with TRBD1. This CDR3 has 16 amino acids. J was trimmed by 0 bases and V by 5 bases; bases with no gene match: 6. Germline V lookup: CDR1 MNHEY, CDR2 SVGEGT. The CDR3 DNA sequence: TGTGCCAGCAGTACCGGGACAGGAACCTCTGGAAACACCATATATTTT. It translates to CASSTGTGTSGNTIYF.

This clonotype was counted only a few times. The chain couples TRBV9 to TRBJ2-2, with D maybe TRBD1 (6 bases). The V and J ends lost 0 bases and 4 bases respectively, with 10 bases between them. Germline V gene sequence: CDR1 SGDLS, CDR2 YYNGEE. This CDR3 has 15 amino acids. The CDR3 nucleotides are TGTGCCAGCAGCGTAGTAAGGGGGACCACCGGGGAGCTGTTTTTT. Its translation is CASSVVRGTTGELFF.

The rearrangement uses TRBV28 and TRBJ1-6; 10 bases are shared with TRBD1. Germline loops: CDR1 MDHEN, CDR2 SYDVKM. The CDR3 spans 13 residues. V shed 10 bases, J shed 9 bases, and the junction held 6 bases outside the gene matches. CDR3 region: CAIGQGVSSPLHF. Written as DNA, the CDR3 is TGTGCCATCGGACAGGGGGTTAGTTCACCCCTCCACTTT.

The chain recombines TRBV5-3 with TRBJ1-1; D remains ambiguous. TRBV5-3 is recorded as an ORF, its role being uncertain. Trimming pared 8 bases from V and 6 bases from J, leaving 17 bases between. The CDR3 loop spans 13 amino acids. The CDR3: CASNPTSGPEAFF. The CDR3 nucleotides read TGTGCCAGCAACCCTACCTCGGGCCCTGAAGCTTTCTTT.

The chain has TRBV24-1 and TRBJ2-3; 9 nucleotides match TRBD1. Germline trimming cut 12 bases from V and 4 bases from J; bases unmatched to any gene: 7. Germline V CDR1 and CDR2: KGHDR, SFDVKD. The CDR3 covers 13 residues. The CDR3 loop is CAAGDRVPDTQYF. The CDR3 DNA is TGTGCCGCCGGGGACAGGGTCCCAGATACGCAGTATTTT.

The V and J genes are TRBV5-1 and TRBJ2-1; TRBD2 might be the D (5 bases). The germline V gene has CDR1 SGHRS and CDR2 YFSETQ. There are 15 residues in the CDR3. V was cut by 0 bases and J by 3 bases, with 10 bases left in between. The CDR3 reads CASSLATRGYNEQFF. CDR3 coding DNA: TGCGCCAGCAGCTTGGCAACCCGGGGCTACAATGAGCAGTTCTTC.

This chain joins TRBV14 and TRBJ1-6; 8 bases match TRBD1. Germline assignment: CDR1 SGHDN and CDR2 FVKESK. This CDR3 is built from 14 residues. V lost 4 bases, J lost 7 bases, and 3 bases stayed unmatched. In DNA form, the CDR3 reads TGTGCCAGCAGCCCAACAGGGGGGAATTCACCCCTCCACTTT. Its translation: CASSPTGGNSPLHF.

The genes are TRBV6-2 or TRBV6-3 and TRBJ1-5; D unclear. CDR3 length: 14 amino acids. Germline CDR1 reads MNHEY; CDR2 reads SVGEGT. Deletions cut 0 bases from V and 7 bases from J, with 10 bases between. The CDR3: CASSYSAGWQPQHF. The CDR3 DNA sequence: TGTGCCAGCAGTTACTCCGCAGGTTGGCAGCCCCAGCATTTT.

The genes are TRBV20-1 and TRBJ2-3, with a weak D call TRBD2 (7 bases). The CDR3 has 14 amino acids. V lost 7 bases and J lost 4, with 18 bases in between. The germline CDR1 and CDR2 sequences are DFQATT and SNEGSKA (reference sequence). The CDR3: CSGGRGANPDTQYF. The DNA for the CDR3 is TGCAGTGGGGGGAGGGGGGCAAATCCAGATACGCAGTATTTT.

CDR3 amino acids: CSALGETGAMNTEAFF. CDR3 nucleotide sequence: TGCAGTGCCCTGGGAGAGACAGGAGCCATGAACACTGAAGCTTTCTTT. The chain joins TRBV20-1 to TRBJ1-1; maybe TRBD1 (6 bases). CDR3 length: 16 amino acids. Trimming removed 6 bases from V and 0 bases from J, with 20 bases in between. Germline values: CDR1 DFQATT, CDR2 SNEGSKA (reference sequence).

Here the CDR3 DNA reads TGTGCCAGTAGTTCCCGCGGGAACAATTATGGCTACACCTTC. Translating it yields CASSSRGNNYGYTF. The gene calls are TRBV19 and TRBJ1-2; D unclear. The CDR3 contains 14 residues. V dropped 5 bases and J dropped 5 bases, with 15 bases sitting between them. Germline V gene sequence: CDR1 LNHDA, CDR2 SQIVND (reference sequence).

This clonotype was recorded a few times. The chain is built from TRBV5-1 and TRBJ1-2, with D tentatively TRBD1 (6 bases). Trimming stripped 1 base from V and 4 bases from J, with 14 bases between. The length of the CDR3 is 15 residues. CDR1 SGHRS and CDR2 YFSETQ come from the germline V gene. The CDR3 DNA follows: TGCGCCAGCAGCTTGAACATTGGGGGCTCCTATGGCTACACCTTC. This encodes CASSLNIGGSYGYTF.

The rearrangement uses TRBV28 and TRBJ1-1; 9 bases align to TRBD1. Looked up from germline, CDR1 is MDHEN and CDR2 is SYDVKM. V was pared by 5 bases and J by 6 bases, with 10 bases of the junction left unmatched. This CDR3 is 15 amino acids long. In DNA, the CDR3 is TGTGCCAGCAGTCCCCGGGACAGGGTAGTATCTGAAGCTTTCTTT. Protein sequence: CASSPRDRVVSEAFF.

The rearrangement uses TRBV12-2 and TRBJ2-1; TRBD1, the table's D call, lacks a check against the DNA. TRBV12-2 is a pseudogene segment. The CDR3 sequence is 18 residues long. The CDR3 nucleotides are TGTGCAAGTCGCTTACTGTCCACACCATCCTTAGGGCAATGTGAGCAGTTCTTC. This codes for CASRLLSTPSLGQCEQFF.

This clonotype was detected once. The V gene is TRBV4-1, the J gene TRBJ2-5, with D uncertain. V lost 1 base and J lost 1, with 10 bases in between. Germline CDR1 reads MGHRA; CDR2 reads YSYEKL. This CDR3 comprises 15 residues. Here the CDR3 reads CASSQVSAAQETQYF. Written as DNA, the CDR3 is TGCGCCAGCAGCCAAGTATCGGCAGCCCAAGAGACCCAGTACTTC.

Details on this clonotype: The germline gene is not matched at one end of the junction; a read error may be the cause. The chain combines TRBV7-8 with TRBJ2-7; D unresolved. The germline V gene encodes CDR1 SGHVS and CDR2 FQNEAQ. The CDR3 contains 15 residues. CDR3 sequence: CASSQVTSPSYGQYF. The CDR3 region has the DNA TGTGCCAGCAGTCAAGTGACAAGTCCCTCCTACGGGCAGTACTTC.

The V gene is TRBV5-1, the J gene TRBJ1-2; 7 nucleotides line up with TRBD1. Germline CDR1 is SGHRS and CDR2 is YFSETQ. The CDR3 consists of 15 residues. V lost 1 base to trimming and J lost 7 bases; unmatched junction nucleotides: 10. CDR3 sequence reads: CASSLTGERIGGYTF. The CDR3 DNA reads as TGCGCCAGCAGCTTGACAGGGGAAAGAATTGGTGGCTACACCTTC. The full variable domain, in which reference TRBV5-1 and TRBJ1-2 provide the parts outside the CDR3, is KAGVTQTPRYLIKTRGQQVTLSCSPISGHRSVSWYQQTPGQGLQFLFEYFSETQRNKGNFPGRFSGRQFSNSRSEMNVSTLELGDSALYLCASSLTGERIGGYTFGSGTRLTVV.

CDR3 sequence (DNA): TGCAGTGCTCCACTAGCGGGCTCCTACGAGCAGTACTTC. Amino acid sequence: CSAPLAGSYEQYF. The chain uses TRBV20-1 and TRBJ2-7; 9 bases are a match to TRBD2. There are 13 residues in the CDR3. Germline V lookup: CDR1 DFQATT, CDR2 SNEGSKA (reference sequence). Trimming at V came to 5 bases and at J to 0 bases, leaving 2 bases not matched to a gene.

This clonotype was detected a few times. This chain links TRBV6-2 or TRBV6-3 with TRBJ2-1, with D unresolved. V lost 2 bases and J 9 bases, leaving 5 bases between the germline ends. Germline loops: CDR1 MNHEY, CDR2 SVGEGT. The CDR3 totals 11 residues. CDR3 sequence: CASSYGIEQFF. The CDR3 coding sequence is TGTGCCAGCAGTTACGGGATTGAGCAGTTCTTC.